This T cell receptor beta chain was sequenced in a study of T cell changes during pregnancy in multiple sclerosis. Trimming removed 4 bases at V and 4 bases at J, with 8 bases between. The CDR3 covers 12 residues. Germline V lookup: CDR1 MNHEY, CDR2 SVGAGI. The assay was immunoSEQ multiplex PCR, and TCRdb's table has in-frame clones only and misses some. The sample includes 18,000 or so clones, 80% to 90% of them seen just once. This receptor was obtained from a female donor in good health, enrolled as a control in a pregnancy study. The sample in question was CD8+ T cells from peripheral blood mononuclear cells, obtained in the second trimester of pregnancy. The chain joins TRBV6-5 to TRBJ2-7; D perhaps matches TRBD2 (6 bases). In DNA form, the CDR3 reads TGTGCCAGCAGTTCGACTAGTTACGAGCAGTACTTC. It translates to CASSSTSYEQYF.